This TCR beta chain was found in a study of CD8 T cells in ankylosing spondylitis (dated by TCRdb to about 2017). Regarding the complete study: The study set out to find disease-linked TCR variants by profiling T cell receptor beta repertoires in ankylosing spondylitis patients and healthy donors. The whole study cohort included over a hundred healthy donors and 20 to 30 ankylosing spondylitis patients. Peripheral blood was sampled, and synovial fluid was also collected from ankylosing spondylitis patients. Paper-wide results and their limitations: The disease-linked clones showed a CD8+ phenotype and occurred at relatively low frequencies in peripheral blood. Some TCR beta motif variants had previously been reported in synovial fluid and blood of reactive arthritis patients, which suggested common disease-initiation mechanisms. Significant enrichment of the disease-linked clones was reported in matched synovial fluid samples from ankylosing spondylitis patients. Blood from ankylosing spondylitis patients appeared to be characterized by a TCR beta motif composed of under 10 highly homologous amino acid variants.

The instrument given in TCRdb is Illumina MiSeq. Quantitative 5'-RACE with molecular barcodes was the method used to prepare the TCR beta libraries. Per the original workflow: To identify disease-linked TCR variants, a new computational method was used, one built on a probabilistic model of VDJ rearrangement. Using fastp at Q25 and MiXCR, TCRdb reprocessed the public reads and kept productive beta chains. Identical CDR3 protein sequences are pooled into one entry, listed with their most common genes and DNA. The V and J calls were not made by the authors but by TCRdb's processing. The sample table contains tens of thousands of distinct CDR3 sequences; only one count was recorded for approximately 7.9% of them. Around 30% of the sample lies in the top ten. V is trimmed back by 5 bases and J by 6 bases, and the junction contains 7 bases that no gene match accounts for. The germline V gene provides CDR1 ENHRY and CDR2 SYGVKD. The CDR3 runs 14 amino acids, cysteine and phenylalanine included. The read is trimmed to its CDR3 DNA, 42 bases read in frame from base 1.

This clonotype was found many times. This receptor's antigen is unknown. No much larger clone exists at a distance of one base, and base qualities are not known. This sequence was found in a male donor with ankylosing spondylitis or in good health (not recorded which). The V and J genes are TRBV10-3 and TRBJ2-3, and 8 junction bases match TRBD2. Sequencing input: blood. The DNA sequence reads TGTGCCATCAGTAAAGGGACTAGTGCGGATACGCAGTATTTT. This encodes CAISKGTSADTQYF.